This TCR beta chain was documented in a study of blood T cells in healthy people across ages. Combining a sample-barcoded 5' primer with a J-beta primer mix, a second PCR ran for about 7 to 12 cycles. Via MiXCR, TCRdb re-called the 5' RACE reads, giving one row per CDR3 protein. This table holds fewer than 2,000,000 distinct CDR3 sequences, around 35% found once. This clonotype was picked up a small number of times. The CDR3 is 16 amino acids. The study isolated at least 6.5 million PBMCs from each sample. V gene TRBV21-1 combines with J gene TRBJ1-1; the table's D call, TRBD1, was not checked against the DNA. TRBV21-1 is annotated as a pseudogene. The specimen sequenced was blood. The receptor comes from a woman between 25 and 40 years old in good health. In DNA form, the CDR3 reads TGTGCCAGGCTCCGTCTCGGGACACCTGAGAACACTGAAGCTTTCTTT. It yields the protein CARLRLGTPENTEAFF.